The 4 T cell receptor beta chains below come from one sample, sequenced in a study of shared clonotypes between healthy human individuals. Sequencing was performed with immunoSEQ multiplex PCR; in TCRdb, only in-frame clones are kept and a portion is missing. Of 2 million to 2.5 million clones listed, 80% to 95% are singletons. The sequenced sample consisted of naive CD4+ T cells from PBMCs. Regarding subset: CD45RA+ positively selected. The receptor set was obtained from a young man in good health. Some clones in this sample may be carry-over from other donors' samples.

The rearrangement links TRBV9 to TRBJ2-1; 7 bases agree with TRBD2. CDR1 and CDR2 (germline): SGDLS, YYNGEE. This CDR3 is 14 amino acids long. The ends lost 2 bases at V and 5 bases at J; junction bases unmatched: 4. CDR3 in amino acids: CASSVQRGDNEQFF. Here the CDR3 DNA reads TGTGCCAGCAGCGTCCAGCGGGGAGACAATGAGCAGTTCTTC.

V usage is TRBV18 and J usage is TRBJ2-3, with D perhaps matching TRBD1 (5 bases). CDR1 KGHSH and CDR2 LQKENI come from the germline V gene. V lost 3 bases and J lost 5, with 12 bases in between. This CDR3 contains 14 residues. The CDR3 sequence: CASSPREGRDTQYF. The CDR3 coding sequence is TGTGCCAGCTCACCCAGGGAAGGTAGAGATACGCAGTATTTT. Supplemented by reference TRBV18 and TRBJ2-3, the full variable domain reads NAGVMQNPRHLVRRRGQEARLRCSPMKGHSHVYWYRQLPEEGLKFMVYLQKENIIDESGMPKERFSAEFPKEGPSILRIQQVVRGDSAAYFCASSPREGRDTQYFGPGTRLTVL.

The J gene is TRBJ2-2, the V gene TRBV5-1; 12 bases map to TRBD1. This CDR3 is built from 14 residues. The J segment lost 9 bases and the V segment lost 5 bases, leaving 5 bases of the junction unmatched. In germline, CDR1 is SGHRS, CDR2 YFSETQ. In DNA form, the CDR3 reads TGCGCCAGCAGTTCCGGGACAGGGGGCAGGGAGCTGTTTTTT. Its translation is CASSSGTGGRELFF.

CDR3 sequence reads: CASSKPSSGGPGLQYF. For the CDR3, the DNA is TGTGCCAGCAGTAAGCCCTCTAGCGGGGGTCCGGGGTTGCAGTACTTC. V usage is TRBV27 and J usage is TRBJ2-7; 10 nucleotides match TRBD2. CDR1 and CDR2 (germline): MNHEY, SMNVEV (reference sequence). The length of the CDR3 is 16 residues. The trim removed 5 bases at V and 9 bases at J, leaving 16 bases unmatched.